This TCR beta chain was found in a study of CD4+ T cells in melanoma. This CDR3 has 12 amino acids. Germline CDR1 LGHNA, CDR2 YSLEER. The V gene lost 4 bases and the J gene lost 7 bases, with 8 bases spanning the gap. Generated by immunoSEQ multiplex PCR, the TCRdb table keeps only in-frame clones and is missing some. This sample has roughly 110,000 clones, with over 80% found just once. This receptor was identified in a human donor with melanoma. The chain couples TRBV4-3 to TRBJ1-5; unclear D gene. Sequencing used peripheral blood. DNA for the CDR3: TGCGCCAGCAGCCCCAGTAGGCAGCCCCAGCATTTT. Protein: CASSPSRQPQHF.